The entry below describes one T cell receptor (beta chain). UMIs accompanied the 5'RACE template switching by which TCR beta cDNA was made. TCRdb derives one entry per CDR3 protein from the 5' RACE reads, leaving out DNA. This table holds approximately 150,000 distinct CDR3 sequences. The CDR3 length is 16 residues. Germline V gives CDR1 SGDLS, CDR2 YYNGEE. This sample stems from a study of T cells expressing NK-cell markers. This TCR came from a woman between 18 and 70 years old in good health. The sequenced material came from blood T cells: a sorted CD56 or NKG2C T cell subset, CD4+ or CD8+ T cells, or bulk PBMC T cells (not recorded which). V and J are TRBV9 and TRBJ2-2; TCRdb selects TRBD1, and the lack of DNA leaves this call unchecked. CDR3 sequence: CASSSPGTGRSGELFF.